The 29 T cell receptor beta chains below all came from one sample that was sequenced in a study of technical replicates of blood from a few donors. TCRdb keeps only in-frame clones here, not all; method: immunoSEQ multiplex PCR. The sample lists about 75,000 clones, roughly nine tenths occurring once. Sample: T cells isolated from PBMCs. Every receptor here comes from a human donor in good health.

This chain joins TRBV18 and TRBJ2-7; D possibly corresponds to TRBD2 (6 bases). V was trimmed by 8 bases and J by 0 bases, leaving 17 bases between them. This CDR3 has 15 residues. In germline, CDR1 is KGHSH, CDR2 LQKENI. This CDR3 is CASMSGTPSSYEQYF. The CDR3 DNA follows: TGTGCCAGCATGTCCGGGACTCCGAGCTCCTACGAGCAGTACTTC.

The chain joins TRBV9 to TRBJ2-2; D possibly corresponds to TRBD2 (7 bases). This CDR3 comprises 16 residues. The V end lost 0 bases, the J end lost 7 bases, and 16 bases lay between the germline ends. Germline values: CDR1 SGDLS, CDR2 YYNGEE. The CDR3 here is CASSVAGEGLVGELFF. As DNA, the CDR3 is TGTGCCAGCAGCGTAGCAGGGGAGGGCCTGGTCGGGGAGCTGTTTTTT.

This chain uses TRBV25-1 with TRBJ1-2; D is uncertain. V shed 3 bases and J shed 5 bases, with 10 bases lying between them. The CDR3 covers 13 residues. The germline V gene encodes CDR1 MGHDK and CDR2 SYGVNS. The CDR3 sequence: CASSDNSLYGYTF. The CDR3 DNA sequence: TGTGCCAGCAGTGATAACAGCCTGTATGGCTACACCTTC.

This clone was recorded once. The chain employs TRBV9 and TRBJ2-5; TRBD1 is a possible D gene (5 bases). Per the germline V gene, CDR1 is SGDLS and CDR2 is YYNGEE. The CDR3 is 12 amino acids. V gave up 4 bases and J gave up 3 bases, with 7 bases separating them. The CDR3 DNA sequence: TGTGCCAGCAGCAAGACAGAAGAGACCCAGTACTTC. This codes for CASSKTEETQYF.

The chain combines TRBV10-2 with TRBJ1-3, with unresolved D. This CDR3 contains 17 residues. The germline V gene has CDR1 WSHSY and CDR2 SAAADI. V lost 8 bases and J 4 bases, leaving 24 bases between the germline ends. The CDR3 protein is CASLHSESRKAGNTIYF. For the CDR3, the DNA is TGCGCCAGCCTCCACTCAGAGTCCAGGAAGGCAGGAAACACCATATATTTT.

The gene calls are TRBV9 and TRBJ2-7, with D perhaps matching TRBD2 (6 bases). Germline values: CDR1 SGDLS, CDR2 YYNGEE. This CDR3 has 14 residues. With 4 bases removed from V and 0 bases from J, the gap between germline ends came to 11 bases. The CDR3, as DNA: TGTGCCAGCAGCTTTCGGGGGAGCTCCTACGAGCAGTACTTC. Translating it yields CASSFRGSSYEQYF. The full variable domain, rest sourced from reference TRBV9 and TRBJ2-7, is DSGVTQTPKHLITATGQRVTLRCSPRSGDLSVYWYQQSLDQGLQFLIQYYNGEERAKGNILERFSAQQFPDLHSELNLSSLELGDSALYFCASSFRGSSYEQYFGPGTRLTVT.

CDR3 sequence: CASSETGIPGELFF. The CDR3 nucleotides read TGTGCCAGCAGTGAGACAGGGATCCCCGGGGAGCTGTTTTTT. The chain links TRBV28 to TRBJ2-2, with 7 bases identical to TRBD1. Germline V gene sequence: CDR1 MDHEN, CDR2 SYDVKM. Trimming at V came to 5 bases and at J to 6 bases, leaving 6 bases not matched to a gene. The CDR3 covers 14 residues.

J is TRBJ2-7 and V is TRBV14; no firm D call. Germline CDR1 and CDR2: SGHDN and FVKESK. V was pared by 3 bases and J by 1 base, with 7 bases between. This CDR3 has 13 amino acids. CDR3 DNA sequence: TGTGCCAGCAGCCAGCAGGTGTCCTACGAGCAGTACTTC. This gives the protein CASSQQVSYEQYF.

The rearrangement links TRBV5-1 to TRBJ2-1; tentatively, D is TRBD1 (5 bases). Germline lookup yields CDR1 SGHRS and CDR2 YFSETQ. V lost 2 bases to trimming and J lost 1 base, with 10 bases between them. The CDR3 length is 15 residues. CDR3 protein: CASSLDSDSYNEQFF. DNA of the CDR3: TGCGCCAGCAGCTTAGACAGCGATTCCTACAATGAGCAGTTCTTC.

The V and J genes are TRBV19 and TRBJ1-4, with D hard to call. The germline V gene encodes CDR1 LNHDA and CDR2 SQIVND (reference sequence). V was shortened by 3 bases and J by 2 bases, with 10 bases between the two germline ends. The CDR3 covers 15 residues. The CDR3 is CASSMGRATNEKLFF. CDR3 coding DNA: TGTGCCAGTAGTATGGGGAGAGCGACTAATGAAAAACTGTTTTTT.

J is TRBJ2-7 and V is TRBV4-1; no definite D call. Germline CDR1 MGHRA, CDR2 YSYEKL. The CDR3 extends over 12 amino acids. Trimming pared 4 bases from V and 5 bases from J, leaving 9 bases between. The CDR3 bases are TGCGCCAGCAGCCTTCACGGAGACGAGCAGTACTTC. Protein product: CASSLHGDEQYF.

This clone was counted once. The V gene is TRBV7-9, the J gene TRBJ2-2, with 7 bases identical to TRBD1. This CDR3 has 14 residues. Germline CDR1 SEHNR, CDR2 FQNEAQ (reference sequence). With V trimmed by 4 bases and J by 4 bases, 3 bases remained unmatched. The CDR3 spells CASSSGQTTGELFF. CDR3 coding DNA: TGTGCCAGCAGCTCGGGACAGACCACCGGGGAGCTGTTTTTT. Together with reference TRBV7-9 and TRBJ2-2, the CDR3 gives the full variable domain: DTGVSQNPRHKITKRGQNVTFRCDPISEHNRLYWYRQTLGQGPEFLTYFQNEAQLEKSRLLSDRFSAERPKGSFSTLEIQRTEQGDSAMYLCASSSGQTTGELFFGEGSRLTVL.

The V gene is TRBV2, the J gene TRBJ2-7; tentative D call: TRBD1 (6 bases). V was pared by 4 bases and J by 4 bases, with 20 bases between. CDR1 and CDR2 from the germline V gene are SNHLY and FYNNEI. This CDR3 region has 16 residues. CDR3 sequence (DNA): TGTGCCAGCAGTGGCTCTACAGGGCCTCGGGCTTACGAGCAGTACTTC. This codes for CASSGSTGPRAYEQYF.

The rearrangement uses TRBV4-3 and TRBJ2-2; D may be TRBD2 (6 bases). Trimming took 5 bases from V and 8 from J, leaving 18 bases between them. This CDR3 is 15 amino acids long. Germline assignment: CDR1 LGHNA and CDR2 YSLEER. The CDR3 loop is CASSSRDLGTGELFF. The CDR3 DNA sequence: TGCGCCAGCAGCTCCCGGGACTTAGGTACAGGGGAGCTGTTTTTT.

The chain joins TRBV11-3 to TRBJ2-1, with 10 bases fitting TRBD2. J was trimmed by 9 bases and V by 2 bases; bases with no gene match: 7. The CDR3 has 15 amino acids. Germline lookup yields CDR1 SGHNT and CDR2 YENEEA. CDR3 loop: CASSLMSSGSGEQFF. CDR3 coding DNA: TGTGCCAGCAGCTTAATGTCTAGCGGGAGTGGTGAGCAGTTCTTC.

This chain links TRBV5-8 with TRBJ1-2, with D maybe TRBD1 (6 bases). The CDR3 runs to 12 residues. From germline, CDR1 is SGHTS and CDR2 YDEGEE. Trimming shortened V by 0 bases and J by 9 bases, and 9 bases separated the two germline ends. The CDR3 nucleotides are TGTGCCAGCAGCTTGGAAGGGGGTAGCTACACCTTC. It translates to CASSLEGGSYTF.

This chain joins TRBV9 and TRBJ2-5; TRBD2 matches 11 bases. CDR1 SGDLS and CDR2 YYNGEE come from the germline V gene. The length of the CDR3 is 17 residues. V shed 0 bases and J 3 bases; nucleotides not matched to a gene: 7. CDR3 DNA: TGTGCCAGCAGCGTAGGAAGTTTGGGACTAGCGGAAGAGACCCAGTACTTC. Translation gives CASSVGSLGLAEETQYF.

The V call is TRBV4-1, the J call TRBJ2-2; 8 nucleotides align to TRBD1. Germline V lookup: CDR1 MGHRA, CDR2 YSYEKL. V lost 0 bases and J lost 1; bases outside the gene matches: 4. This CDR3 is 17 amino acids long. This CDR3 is CASSQDGGTGNTGELFF. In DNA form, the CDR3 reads TGCGCCAGCAGCCAAGATGGCGGGACAGGGAACACCGGGGAGCTGTTTTTT.

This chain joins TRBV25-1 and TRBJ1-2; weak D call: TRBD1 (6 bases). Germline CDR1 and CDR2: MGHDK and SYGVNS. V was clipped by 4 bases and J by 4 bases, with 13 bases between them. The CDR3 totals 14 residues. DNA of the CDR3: TGTGCCAGCAGTGCATCCAGGGGATTCTATGGCTACACCTTC. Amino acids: CASSASRGFYGYTF.

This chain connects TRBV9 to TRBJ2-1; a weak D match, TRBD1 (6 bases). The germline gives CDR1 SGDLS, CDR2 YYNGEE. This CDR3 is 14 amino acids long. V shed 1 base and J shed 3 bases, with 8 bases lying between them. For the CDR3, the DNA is TGTGCCAGCAGCGTACAGGGGAACTACAATGAGCAGTTCTTC. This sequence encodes CASSVQGNYNEQFF.

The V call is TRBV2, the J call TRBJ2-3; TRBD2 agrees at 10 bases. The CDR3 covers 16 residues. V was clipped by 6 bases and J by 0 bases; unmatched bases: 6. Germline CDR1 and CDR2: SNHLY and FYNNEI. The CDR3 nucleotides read TGTGCCAGCAGACCACTAGCGGGGATAAGCACAGATACGCAGTATTTT. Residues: CASRPLAGISTDTQYF. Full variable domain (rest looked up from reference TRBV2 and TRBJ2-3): EPEVTQTPSHQVTQMGQEVILRCVPISNHLYFYWYRQILGQKVEFLVSFYNNEISEKSEIFDDQFSVERPDGSNFTLKIRSTKLEDSAMYFCASRPLAGISTDTQYFGPGTRLTVL.

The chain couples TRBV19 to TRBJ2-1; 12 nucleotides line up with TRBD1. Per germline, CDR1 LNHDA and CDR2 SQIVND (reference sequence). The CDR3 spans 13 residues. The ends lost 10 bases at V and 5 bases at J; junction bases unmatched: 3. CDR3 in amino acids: CATGDRGHNEQFF. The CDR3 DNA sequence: TGTGCCACCGGGGACAGGGGGCACAATGAGCAGTTCTTC.

CDR3 region: CASSLAPASLGLAGEETQYF. CDR3 coding DNA: TGTGCCAGCAGCTTAGCCCCGGCGAGTCTTGGACTAGCGGGAGAAGAGACCCAGTACTTC. This chain links TRBV7-2 with TRBJ2-5; 13 bases align to TRBD2. Germline CDR1 and CDR2: SGHTA and FQGNSA. V lost 0 bases, J lost 3 bases, and 13 bases stayed unmatched. This CDR3 contains 20 residues.

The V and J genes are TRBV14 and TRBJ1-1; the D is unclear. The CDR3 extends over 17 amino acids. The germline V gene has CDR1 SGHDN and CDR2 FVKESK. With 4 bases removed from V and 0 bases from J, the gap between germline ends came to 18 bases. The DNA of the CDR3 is TGTGCCAGCAGCCGCACGGGTCTCACCTTCATGAACACTGAAGCTTTCTTT. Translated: CASSRTGLTFMNTEAFF.

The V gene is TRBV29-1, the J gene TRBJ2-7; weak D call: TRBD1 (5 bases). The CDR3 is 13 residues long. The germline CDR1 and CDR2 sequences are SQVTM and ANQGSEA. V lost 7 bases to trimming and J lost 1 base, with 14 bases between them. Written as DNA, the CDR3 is TGCAGCGCTGATCAGGGTTATTCCTACGAGCAGTACTTC. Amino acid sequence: CSADQGYSYEQYF.

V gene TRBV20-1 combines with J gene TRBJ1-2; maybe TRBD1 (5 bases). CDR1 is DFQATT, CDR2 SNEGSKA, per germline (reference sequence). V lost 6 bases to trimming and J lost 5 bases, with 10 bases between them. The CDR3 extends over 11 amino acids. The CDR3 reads CSAPGRYGYTF. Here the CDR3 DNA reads TGCAGTGCCCCAGGGAGGTATGGCTACACCTTC.

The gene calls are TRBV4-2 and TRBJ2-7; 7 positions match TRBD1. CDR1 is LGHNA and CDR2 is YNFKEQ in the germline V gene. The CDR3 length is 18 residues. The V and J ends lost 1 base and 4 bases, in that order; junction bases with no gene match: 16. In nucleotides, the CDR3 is TGTGCCAGCAGCCAAGCACATTTTATAGGGGGCGGCAGGTACGAGCAGTACTTC. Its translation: CASSQAHFIGGGRYEQYF.

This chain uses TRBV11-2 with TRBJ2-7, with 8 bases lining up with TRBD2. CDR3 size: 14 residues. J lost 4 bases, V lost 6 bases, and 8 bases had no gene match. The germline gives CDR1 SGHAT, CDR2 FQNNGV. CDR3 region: CASSMSGRGYEQYF. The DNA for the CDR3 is TGTGCCAGCAGTATGAGCGGGAGAGGTTACGAGCAGTACTTC.

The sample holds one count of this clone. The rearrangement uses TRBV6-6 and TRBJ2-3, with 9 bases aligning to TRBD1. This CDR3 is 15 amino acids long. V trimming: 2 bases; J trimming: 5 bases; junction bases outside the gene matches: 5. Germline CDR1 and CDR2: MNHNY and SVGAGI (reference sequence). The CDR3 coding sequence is TGTGCCAGCAGTTACGGGGGACAGGGTATAGATACGCAGTATTTT. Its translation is CASSYGGQGIDTQYF.